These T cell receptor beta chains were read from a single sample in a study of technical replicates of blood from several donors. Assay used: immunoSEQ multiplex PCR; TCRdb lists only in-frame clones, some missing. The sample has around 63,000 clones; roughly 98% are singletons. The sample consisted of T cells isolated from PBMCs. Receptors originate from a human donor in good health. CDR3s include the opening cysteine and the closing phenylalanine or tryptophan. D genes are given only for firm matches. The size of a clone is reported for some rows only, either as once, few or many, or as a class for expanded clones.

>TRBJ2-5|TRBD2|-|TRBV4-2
CASSQESPSGRGGETQYF
TGTGCCAGCAGCCAAGAGTCCCCTAGCGGGAGAGGGGGGGAGACCCAGTACTTC
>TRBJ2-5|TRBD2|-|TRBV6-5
CASREAGGEETQYF
TGTGCCAGCAGGGAAGCGGGAGGGGAAGAGACCCAGTACTTC
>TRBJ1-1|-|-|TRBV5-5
CASSLFRGGPEAFF
TGTGCCAGCAGCTTGTTCAGGGGCGGCCCTGAAGCTTTCTTT
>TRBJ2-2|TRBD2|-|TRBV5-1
CASSLAGTSGANTGELFF
TGCGCCAGCAGCTTGGCCGGGACTAGCGGGGCGAACACCGGGGAGCTGTTTTTT
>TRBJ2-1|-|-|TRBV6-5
CASSSASDEQFF
TGTGCCAGCAGTTCGGCTAGCGATGAGCAGTTCTTC
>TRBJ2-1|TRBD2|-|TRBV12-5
CASGLALTGVTGTSGRGNEQFF
TGTGCTAGTGGTTTGGCACTTACAGGGGTTACCGGGACTAGCGGGAGGGGGAATGAGCAGTTCTTC
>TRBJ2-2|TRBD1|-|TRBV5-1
CASSWDRADTGELFF
TGCGCCAGCAGCTGGGACAGGGCGGACACCGGGGAGCTGTTTTTT
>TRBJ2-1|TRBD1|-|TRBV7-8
CASSDRGLMDEQFF
TGTGCCAGCAGTGACAGGGGGCTAATGGATGAGCAGTTCTTC
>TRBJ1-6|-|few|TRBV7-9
CASSLEGGDSPLHF
TGTGCCAGCAGCTTAGAGGGAGGAGATTCACCCCTCCACTTT
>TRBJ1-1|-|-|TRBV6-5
CASSYGAGVEAFF
TGTGCCAGCAGTTACGGGGCAGGCGTAGAAGCTTTCTTT
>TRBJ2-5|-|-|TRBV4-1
CASSQEFRTTSGETQYF
TGCGCCAGCAGCCAAGAATTTCGGACTACGAGCGGGGAGACCCAGTACTTC
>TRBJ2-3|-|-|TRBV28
CASVARSTDTQYF
TGTGCCAGCGTAGCCAGAAGCACAGATACGCAGTATTTT
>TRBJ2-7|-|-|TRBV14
CASSRRLGATYEQYF
TGTGCCAGCAGCCGAAGACTAGGAGCTACCTACGAGCAGTACTTC
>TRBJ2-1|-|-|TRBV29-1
CSGDLTLGNEQFF
TGCAGCGGAGACTTAACCTTGGGCAATGAGCAGTTCTTC
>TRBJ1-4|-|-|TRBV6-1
CASSDLDGINEKLFF
TGTGCCAGCAGTGACCTAGACGGAATTAATGAAAAACTGTTTTTT
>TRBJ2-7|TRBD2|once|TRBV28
CASSFTTSGSHEQYF
TGTGCCAGCAGTTTCACGACTAGCGGGAGCCACGAGCAGTACTTC
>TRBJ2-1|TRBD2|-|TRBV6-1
CASRGLADNYNEQFF
TGTGCCAGCAGGGGACTAGCGGATAACTACAATGAGCAGTTCTTC
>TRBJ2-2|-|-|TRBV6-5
CASSKHLTGELFF
TGTGCCAGCAGTAAACACCTCACCGGGGAGCTGTTTTTT
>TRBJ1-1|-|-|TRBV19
CASTGGFIGDTEAFF
TGTGCCAGTACTGGGGGCTTTATCGGCGACACTGAAGCTTTCTTT
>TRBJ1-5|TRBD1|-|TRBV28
CASSHGQGHQPQHF
TGTGCCAGCAGTCACGGACAGGGCCATCAGCCCCAGCATTTT
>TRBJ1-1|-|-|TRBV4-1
CASSQSSKAYTEAFF
TGCGCCAGCAGCCAAAGTAGCAAGGCGTACACTGAAGCTTTCTTT
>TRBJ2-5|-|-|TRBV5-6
CASSSKTTRETQYF
TGTGCCAGCAGCTCGAAAACAACGAGGGAGACCCAGTACTTC
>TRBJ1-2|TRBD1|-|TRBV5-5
CASSFDRVGGYTF
TGTGCCAGCAGCTTTGACAGGGTGGGTGGCTACACCTTC
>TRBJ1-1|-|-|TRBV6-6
CASSATGNTEAFF
TGTGCCAGCAGTGCAACGGGGAACACTGAAGCTTTCTTT
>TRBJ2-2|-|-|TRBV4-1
CASSQLPWTGANTGELFF
TGCGCCAGCAGCCAATTACCCTGGACTGGAGCGAACACCGGGGAGCTGTTTTTT
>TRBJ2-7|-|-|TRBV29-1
CSVEDSASSYEQYF
TGCAGCGTTGAGGACAGCGCGAGCTCCTACGAGCAGTACTTC
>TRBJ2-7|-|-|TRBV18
CASSPTSSSYEQYF
TGTGCCAGCTCACCAACTAGCTCCTCCTACGAGCAGTACTTC
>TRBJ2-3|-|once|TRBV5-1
CASSSGTSSTDTQYF
TGCGCCAGCAGCTCGGGGACATCTAGCACAGATACGCAGTATTTT
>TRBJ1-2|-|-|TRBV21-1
CASSKPPDRGFNYGYTF
TGTGCCAGCAGCAAACCCCCGGACAGGGGGTTTAACTATGGCTACACCTTC
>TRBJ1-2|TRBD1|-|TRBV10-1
CASSEQTGDGYTF
TGCGCCAGCAGTGAACAGACAGGGGATGGCTACACCTTC
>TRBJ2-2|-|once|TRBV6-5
CASSRTGTGELFF
TGTGCCAGCAGCCGAACCGGGACAGGGGAGCTGTTTTTT
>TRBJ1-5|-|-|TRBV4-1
CASSQEAAQINQPQHF
TGCGCCAGCAGCCAAGAAGCGGCCCAGATAAATCAGCCCCAGCATTTT
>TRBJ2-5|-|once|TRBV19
CASSIWGEPQETQYF
TGTGCCAGTAGTATATGGGGGGAGCCCCAAGAGACCCAGTACTTC
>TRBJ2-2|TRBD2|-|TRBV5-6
CASSLGTSIGELFF
TGTGCCAGCAGCTTAGGGACTAGCATCGGGGAGCTGTTTTTT
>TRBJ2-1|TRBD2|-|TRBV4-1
CASSQPASGGYNEQFF
TGCGCCAGCAGCCAACCCGCTAGCGGGGGCTACAATGAGCAGTTCTTC
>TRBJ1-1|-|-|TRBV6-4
CASNKPGLMNTEAFF
TGTGCCAGCAACAAACCGGGACTAATGAACACTGAAGCTTTCTTT
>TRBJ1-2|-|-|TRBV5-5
CASSLDLPGTYGYTF
TGTGCCAGCAGCTTGGACTTACCAGGGACTTATGGCTACACCTTC
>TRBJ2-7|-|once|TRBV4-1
CASSQGAGRNEQYF
TGCGCCAGCAGCCAAGGGGCTGGGAGAAACGAGCAGTACTTC
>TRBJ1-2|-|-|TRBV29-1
CSVEDSTGQTNYGYTF
TGCAGCGTTGAAGATTCGACAGGCCAGACTAACTATGGCTACACCTTC
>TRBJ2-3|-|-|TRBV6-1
CASISGDSTDTQYF
TGTGCCAGCATAAGTGGGGACTCCACAGATACGCAGTATTTT
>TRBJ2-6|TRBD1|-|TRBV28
CASSGDRVAGANVLTF
TGTGCCAGCAGTGGGGACAGGGTCGCTGGGGCCAACGTCCTGACTTTC
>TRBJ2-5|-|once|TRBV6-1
CASSDRGGGASRLTQYF
TGTGCCAGCAGTGACCGAGGGGGGGGAGCATCCCGACTTACCCAGTACTTC
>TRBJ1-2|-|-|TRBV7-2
CASKASITDYGYTF
TGTGCCAGCAAAGCTTCTATAACAGATTATGGCTACACCTTC
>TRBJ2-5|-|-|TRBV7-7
CASSFGAGAPGETQYF
TGTGCTAGCAGCTTTGGTGCGGGGGCCCCAGGGGAGACCCAGTACTTC
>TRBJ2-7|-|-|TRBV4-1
CASSHRDTAYEQYF
TGCGCCAGCAGCCACCGGGACACCGCCTACGAGCAGTACTTC
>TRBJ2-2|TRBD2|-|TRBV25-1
CASSQKAGLTNTGELFF
TGTGCCAGCAGTCAAAAAGCGGGACTAACGAACACCGGGGAGCTGTTTTTT
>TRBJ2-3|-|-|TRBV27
CASSFGTGFPFTDTQYF
TGTGCCAGCAGTTTCGGAACAGGTTTTCCTTTCACAGATACGCAGTATTTT
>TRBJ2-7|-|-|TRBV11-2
CASRGREQYF
TGTGCCAGCAGGGGGAGGGAGCAGTACTTC
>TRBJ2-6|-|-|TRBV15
CATSRDPGSGANVLTF
TGTGCCACCAGCAGAGATCCGGGGTCTGGGGCCAACGTCCTGACTTTC
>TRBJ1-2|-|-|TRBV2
CASRDGQRVPNYGYTF
TGTGCCAGCCGGGACGGACAGCGTGTACCGAACTATGGCTACACCTTC
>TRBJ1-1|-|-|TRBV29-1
CSVLLGINTEAFF
TGCAGCGTTCTACTAGGGATAAACACTGAAGCTTTCTTT
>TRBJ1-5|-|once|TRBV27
CASSLSAGNSNQPQHF
TGTGCCAGCAGTTTATCTGCAGGGAATAGCAATCAGCCCCAGCATTTT
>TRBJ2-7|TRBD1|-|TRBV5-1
CASNSDRGVNEQYF
TGCGCCAGCAATTCGGACAGGGGGGTCAACGAGCAGTACTTC
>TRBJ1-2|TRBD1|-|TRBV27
CASSFGTGNYGYTF
TGTGCCAGCAGTTTCGGGACAGGGAACTATGGCTACACCTTC
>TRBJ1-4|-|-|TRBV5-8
CASSPGLVWATNEKLFF
TGTGCCAGCAGCCCGGGACTGGTGTGGGCAACTAATGAAAAACTGTTTTTT